This record looks at one T cell receptor beta chain sequence and its context. Its cognate antigen is unknown. Researchers reported that TCR beta cDNA libraries carried unique molecular identifiers. T cells numbering roughly 0.85 to 11 million gave rise to about 490,000 cDNA molecules. From the PCR reads, TCRdb called clonotypes with MiXCR, one entry per CDR3 protein. The sample comprises about 160,000 distinct CDR3 sequences, around 36% of which are singletons, and 28% rests with the top ten. The data derive from a study of post-analysis software for immune sequencing data. The CDR3 is 16 amino acids. V was shortened by 3 bases and J by 4 bases, with 18 bases between the two germline ends. Study outcomes and limitations: Patients had higher frequencies than controls of four to six TRBV segments, including TRBV5-6, TRBV5-1 and TRBV20-1.

Sequencing used blood, obtained after autologous hematopoietic stem cell transplantation. The origin of this receptor is a girl aged 5 to 17 with multiple sclerosis. The chain joins TRBV12-3 or TRBV12-4 to TRBJ1-2; tentative D call: TRBD1 (5 bases). This CDR3 is CASSLIGTEGGYGYTF. Written as DNA, the CDR3 is TGTGCCAGCAGTTTGATCGGGACTGAGGGAGGCTATGGCTACACCTTC.